This TCR beta chain was observed in a study of T-cell memory formation after mild COVID-19. About the research overall: TCR clusters mostly belonged to single donors. Study-level results: The study detected some responding clones in pre-infection memory, suggesting cross-reactive memory joined. SARS-CoV-2 specificity of second-wave clones peaking day 37 was unconfirmed.

Notes on this clonotype: The antigen remains unidentified.

V lost 5 bases and J lost 2; bases outside the gene matches: 8. The CDR3 contains 16 residues. Germline V gene lookup returns CDR1 SGHVS and CDR2 FQNEAQ. The 5'RACE method, run with constant-segment primers, produced TCR alpha and TCR beta cDNA libraries (carrying sample barcodes and UMIs). A single record per CDR3 protein comes from TCRdb applying MiXCR to the 5' RACE reads. The sample has under 700,000 distinct CDR3 sequences; about a fifth are singletons. The genes are TRBV7-8 and TRBJ2-7, with TRBD2 identical over 11 bases. Sequenced input: PBMCs or a T cell subset sorted from them (not recorded which). The TCR was taken from an adult woman who had mild COVID-19 (a few samples of this study predate the infection). Cell type and time point are not known. Here the CDR3 reads CASSPRLAGTTYEQYF. In nucleotides, the CDR3 is TGTGCCAGCAGCCCCCGACTAGCGGGGACGACCTACGAGCAGTACTTC. Drawing the rest from reference TRBV7-8 and TRBJ2-7, the complete variable domain is GAGVSQSPRYKVAKRGQDVALRCDPISGHVSLFWYQQALGQGPEFLTYFQNEAQLDKSGLPSDRFFAERPEGSVSTLKIQRTQQEDSAVYLCASSPRLAGTTYEQYFGPGTRLTVT.